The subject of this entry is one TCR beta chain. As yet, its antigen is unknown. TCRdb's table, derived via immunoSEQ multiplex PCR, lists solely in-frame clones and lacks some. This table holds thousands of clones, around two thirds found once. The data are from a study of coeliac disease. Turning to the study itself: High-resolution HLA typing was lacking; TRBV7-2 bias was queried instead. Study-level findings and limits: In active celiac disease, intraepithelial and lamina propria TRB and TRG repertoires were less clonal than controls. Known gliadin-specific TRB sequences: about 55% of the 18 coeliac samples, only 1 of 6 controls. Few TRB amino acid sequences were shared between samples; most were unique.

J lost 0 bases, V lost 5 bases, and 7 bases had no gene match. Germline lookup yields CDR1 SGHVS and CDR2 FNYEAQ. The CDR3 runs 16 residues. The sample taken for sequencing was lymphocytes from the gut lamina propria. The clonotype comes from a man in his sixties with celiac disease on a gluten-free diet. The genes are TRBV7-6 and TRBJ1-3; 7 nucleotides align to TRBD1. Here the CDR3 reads CASSRDSPSSGNTIYF. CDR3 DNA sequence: TGTGCCAGCAGCCGGGACAGTCCTTCCTCTGGAAACACCATATATTTT.